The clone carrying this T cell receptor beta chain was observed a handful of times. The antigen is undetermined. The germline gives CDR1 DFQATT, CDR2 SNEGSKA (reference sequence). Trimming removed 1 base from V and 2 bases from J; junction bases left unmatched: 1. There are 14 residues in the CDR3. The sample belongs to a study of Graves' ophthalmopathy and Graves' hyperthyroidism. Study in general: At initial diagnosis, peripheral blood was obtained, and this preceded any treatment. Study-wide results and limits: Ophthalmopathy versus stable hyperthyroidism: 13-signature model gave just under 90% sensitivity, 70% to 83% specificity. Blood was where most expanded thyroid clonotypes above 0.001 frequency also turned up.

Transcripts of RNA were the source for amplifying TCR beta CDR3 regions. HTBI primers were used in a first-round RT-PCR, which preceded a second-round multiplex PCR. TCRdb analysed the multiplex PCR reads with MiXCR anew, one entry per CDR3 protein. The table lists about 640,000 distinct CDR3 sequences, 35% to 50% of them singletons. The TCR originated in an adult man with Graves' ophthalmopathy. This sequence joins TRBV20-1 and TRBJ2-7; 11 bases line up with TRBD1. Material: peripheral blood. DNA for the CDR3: TGCAGTGCTAGAGTGGGACAGGGGGCCTACGAGCAGTACTTC. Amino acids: CSARVGQGAYEQYF.